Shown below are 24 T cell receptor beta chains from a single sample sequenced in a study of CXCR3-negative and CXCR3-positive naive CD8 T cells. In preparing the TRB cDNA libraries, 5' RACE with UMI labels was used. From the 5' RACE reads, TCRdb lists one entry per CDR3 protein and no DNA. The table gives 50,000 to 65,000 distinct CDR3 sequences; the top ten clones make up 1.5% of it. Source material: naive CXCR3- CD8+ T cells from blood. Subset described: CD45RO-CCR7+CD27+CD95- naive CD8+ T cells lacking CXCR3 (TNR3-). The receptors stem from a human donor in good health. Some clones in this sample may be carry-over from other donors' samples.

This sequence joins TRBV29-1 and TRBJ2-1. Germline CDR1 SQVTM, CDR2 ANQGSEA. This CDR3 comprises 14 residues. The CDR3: CSVQSWLSGNEQFF.

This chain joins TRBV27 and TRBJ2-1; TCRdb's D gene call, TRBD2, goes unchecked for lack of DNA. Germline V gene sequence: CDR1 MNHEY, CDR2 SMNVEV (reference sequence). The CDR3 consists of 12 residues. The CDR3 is CASRSGGNEQFF.

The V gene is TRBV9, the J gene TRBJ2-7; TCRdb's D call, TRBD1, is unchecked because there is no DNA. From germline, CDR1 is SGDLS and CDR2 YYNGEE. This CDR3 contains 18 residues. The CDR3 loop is CASSSARDRGGRSNEQYF.

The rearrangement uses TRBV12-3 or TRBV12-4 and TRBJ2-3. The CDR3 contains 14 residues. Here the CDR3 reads CASSLGGPTDTQYF.

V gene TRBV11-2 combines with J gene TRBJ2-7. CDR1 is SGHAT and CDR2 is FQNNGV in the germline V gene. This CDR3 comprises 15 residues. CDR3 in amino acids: CASSTWDRATYEQYF.

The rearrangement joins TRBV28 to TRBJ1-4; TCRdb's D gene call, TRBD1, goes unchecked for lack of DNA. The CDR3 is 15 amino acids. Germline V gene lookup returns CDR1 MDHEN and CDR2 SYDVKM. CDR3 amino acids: CASSLATAWNEKLFF.

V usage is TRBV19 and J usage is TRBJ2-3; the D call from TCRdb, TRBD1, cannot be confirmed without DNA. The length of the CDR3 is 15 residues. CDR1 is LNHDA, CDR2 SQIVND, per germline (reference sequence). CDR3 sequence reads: CASSTPPGPRDTQYF.

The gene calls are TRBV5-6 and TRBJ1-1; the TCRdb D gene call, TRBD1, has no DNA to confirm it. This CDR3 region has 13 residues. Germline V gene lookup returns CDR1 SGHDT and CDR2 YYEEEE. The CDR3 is CASTGPQDTEAFF.

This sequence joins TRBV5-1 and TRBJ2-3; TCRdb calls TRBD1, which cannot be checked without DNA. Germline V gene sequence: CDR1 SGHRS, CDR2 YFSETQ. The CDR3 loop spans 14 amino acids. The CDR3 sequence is CASSWGQGTDTQYF.

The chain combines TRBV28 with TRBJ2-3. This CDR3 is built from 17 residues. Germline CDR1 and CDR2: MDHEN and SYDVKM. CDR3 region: CASSPVGVGAGTDTQYF.

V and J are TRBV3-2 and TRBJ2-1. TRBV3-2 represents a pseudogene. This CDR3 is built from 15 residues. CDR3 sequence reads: CASSPGFKSYNEQFF.

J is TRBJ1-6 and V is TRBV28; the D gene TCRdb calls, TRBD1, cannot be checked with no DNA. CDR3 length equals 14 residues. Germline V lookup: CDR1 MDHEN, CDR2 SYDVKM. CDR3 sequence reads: CASSLFQGSSPLHF.

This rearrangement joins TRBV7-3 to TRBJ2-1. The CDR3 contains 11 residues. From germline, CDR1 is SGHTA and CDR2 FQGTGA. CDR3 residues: CASRGFGEQFF.

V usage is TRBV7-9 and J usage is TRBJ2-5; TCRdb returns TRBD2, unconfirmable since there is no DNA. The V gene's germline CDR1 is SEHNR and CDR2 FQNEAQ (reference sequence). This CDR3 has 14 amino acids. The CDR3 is CASSSRDAPGTQYF.

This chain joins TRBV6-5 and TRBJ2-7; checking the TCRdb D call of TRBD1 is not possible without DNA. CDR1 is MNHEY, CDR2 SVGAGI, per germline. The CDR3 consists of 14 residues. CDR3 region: CASGTGTGPYEQYF.

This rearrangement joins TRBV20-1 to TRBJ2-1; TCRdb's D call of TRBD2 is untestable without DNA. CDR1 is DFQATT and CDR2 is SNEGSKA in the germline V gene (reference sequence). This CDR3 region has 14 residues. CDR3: CSGSKADTYNEQFF.

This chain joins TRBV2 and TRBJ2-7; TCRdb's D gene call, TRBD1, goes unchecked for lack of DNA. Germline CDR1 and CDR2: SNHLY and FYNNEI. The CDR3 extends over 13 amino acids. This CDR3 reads CGGRSGQSYEQYF. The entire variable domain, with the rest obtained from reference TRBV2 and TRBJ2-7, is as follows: EPEVTQTPSHQVTQMGQEVILRCVPISNHLYFYWYRQILGQKVEFLVSFYNNEISEKSEIFDDQFSVERPDGSNFTLKIRSTKLEDSAMYFCGGRSGQSYEQYFGPGTRLTVT.

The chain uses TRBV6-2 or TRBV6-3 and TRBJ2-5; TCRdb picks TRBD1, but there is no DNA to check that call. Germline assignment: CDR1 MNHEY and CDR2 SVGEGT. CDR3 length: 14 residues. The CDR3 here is CASRKGQSQETQYF.

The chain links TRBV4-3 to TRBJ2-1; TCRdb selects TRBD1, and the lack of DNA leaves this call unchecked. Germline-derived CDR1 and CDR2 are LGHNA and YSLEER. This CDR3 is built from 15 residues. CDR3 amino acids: CASSQVQDKYNEQFF.

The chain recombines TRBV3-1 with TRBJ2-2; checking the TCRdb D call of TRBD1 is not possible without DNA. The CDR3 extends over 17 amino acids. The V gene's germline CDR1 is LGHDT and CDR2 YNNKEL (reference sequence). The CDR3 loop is CASSQAQAWGATGELFF.

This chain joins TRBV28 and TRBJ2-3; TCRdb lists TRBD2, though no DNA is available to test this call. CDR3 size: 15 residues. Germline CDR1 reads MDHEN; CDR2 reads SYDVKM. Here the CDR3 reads CASTKRDLRFDTQYF.

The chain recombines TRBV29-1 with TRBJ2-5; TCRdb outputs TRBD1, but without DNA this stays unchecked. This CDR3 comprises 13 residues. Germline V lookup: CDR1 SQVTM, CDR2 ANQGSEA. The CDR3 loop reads CSVETGVRETQYF.

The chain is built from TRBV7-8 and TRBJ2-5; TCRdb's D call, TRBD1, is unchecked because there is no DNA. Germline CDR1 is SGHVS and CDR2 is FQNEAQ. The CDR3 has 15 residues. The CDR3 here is CASSVETGYQETQYF. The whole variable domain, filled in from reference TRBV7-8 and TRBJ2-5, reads GAGVSQSPRYKVAKRGQDVALRCDPISGHVSLFWYQQALGQGPEFLTYFQNEAQLDKSGLPSDRFFAERPEGSVSTLKIQRTQQEDSAVYLCASSVETGYQETQYFGPGTRLLVL.

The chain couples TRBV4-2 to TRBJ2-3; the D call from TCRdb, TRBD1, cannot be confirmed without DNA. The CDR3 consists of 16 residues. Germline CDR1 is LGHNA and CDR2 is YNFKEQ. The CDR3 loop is CASSQEAGQGSDTQYF.